The 17 T cell receptor beta chains reported below all come from one sample, sequenced in a study of early T cells in non-severe SARS-CoV-2 infection. TCRdb called the 5' RACE reads again in MiXCR, with one record for every CDR3 protein. The repertoire has 66,000 or so distinct CDR3 sequences, 13% of them found once; the top ten carry roughly 8.3%. Sequenced input: whole blood. The receptor set was obtained from an adult who was a healthcare worker with PCR-confirmed SARS-CoV-2 infection or an uninfected control (not recorded which).

This clonotype was detected ten times or more. The chain is built from TRBV6-1 and TRBJ2-7; a possible D gene is TRBD2 (6 bases). The CDR3 totals 17 residues. V gave up 0 bases and J gave up 3 bases, with 18 bases separating them. Germline loops: CDR1 MNHNS, CDR2 SASEGT. The CDR3 DNA reads TGTGCCAGCAGTGAAGCGGGGACCACAGAGGGACTCTACGAGCAGTACTTC. Protein sequence: CASSEAGTTEGLYEQYF.

V usage is TRBV7-3 and J usage is TRBJ2-2; no definite D call. From germline, CDR1 is SGHTA and CDR2 FQGTGA. The CDR3 length is 13 residues. Trimming stripped 1 base from V and 4 bases from J, with 4 bases between. The CDR3 DNA reads TGTGCCAGCAGCTTAATGGGCACCGGGGAGCTGTTTTTT. Amino acids: CASSLMGTGELFF.

In its sample, this clonotype was seen a few times. The genes are TRBV3-1 and TRBJ1-1; tentative D call: TRBD1 (5 bases). The CDR3 totals 15 residues. Per germline, CDR1 LGHDT and CDR2 YNNKEL (reference sequence). V lost 1 base, J lost 12 bases, and 21 bases lay in between. CDR3 nucleotide sequence: TGTGCCAGCAGCCAAGGGGGACCTCCGGGAGGGGTGACTTTCTTT. Translation gives CASSQGGPPGGVTFF.

This clonotype was observed a few times. This chain joins TRBV15 and TRBJ2-5; D remains ambiguous. CDR3 length: 15 residues. Per the germline V gene, CDR1 is LNHNV and CDR2 is YYDKDF (reference sequence). V lost 0 bases and J 4 bases, leaving 12 bases between the germline ends. DNA of the CDR3: TGTGCCACCAGCAGAGATCGGTCCAAGGGAGAGACCCAGTACTTC. Translating gives CATSRDRSKGETQYF. Filled out from reference TRBV15 and TRBJ2-5, the complete variable domain reads DAMVIQNPRYQVTQFGKPVTLSCSQTLNHNVMYWYQQKSSQAPKLLFHYYDKDFNNEADTPDNFQSRRPNTSFCFLDIRSPGLGDTAMYLCATSRDRSKGETQYFGPGTRLLVL.

This clonotype has ten or more counts. The rearrangement uses TRBV18 and TRBJ2-5; D unclear. Trimming removed 1 base from V and 2 bases from J, with 14 bases in between. The germline CDR1 and CDR2 sequences are KGHSH and LQKENI. The CDR3 totals 16 residues. CDR3 loop: CASSPRPGNTQETQYF. The CDR3 DNA reads TGTGCCAGCTCACCACGTCCGGGTAACACTCAAGAGACCCAGTACTTC.

The genes are TRBV5-6 and TRBJ1-1; D is possibly TRBD1 (6 bases). CDR3 size: 15 residues. CDR1 is SGHDT, CDR2 YYEEEE, per germline. Trimming took 6 bases from V and 7 from J, leaving 22 bases between them. CDR3 amino acids: CASTWLQRTEGEAFF. The CDR3, as DNA: TGTGCCAGCACCTGGCTTCAGAGGACAGAAGGTGAAGCTTTCTTT.

This clonotype came up a few times. The chain couples TRBV6-1 to TRBJ1-1, with TRBD1 matching over 8 bases. The CDR3 loop spans 14 amino acids. CDR1 MNHNS and CDR2 SASEGT come from the germline V gene. V was pared by 6 bases and J by 1 base, with 4 bases of the junction left unmatched. The chain's CDR3 is CASRRTGSNTEAFF. CDR3 nucleotides: TGTGCCAGCAGGCGGACAGGGTCGAACACTGAAGCTTTCTTT.

This clonotype was counted ten times or more. V and J are TRBV29-1 and TRBJ2-5, with 10 nucleotides matching TRBD1. Germline V lookup: CDR1 SQVTM, CDR2 ANQGSEA. The trim removed 3 bases at V and 5 bases at J, leaving 6 bases unmatched. The CDR3 has 14 residues. This CDR3 is CSVDRQGAFETQYF. Written as DNA, the CDR3 is TGCAGCGTTGATCGACAGGGGGCTTTTGAGACCCAGTACTTC. The full variable domain, its missing parts supplied by reference TRBV29-1 and TRBJ2-5, is SAVISQKPSRDICQRGTSLTIQCQVDSQVTMMFWYRQQPGQSLTLIATANQGSEATYESGFVIDKFPISRPNLTFSTLTVSNMSPEDSSIYLCSVDRQGAFETQYFGPGTRLLVL.

This clonotype has at least ten counts. This chain connects TRBV20-1 to TRBJ2-2, with 7 bases aligning to TRBD1. Looked up from germline, CDR1 is DFQATT and CDR2 is SNEGSKA (reference sequence). V was clipped by 5 bases and J by 0 bases; unmatched bases: 3. CDR3 length: 14 residues. The CDR3 sequence: CSARDRTNTGELFF. The CDR3 coding sequence is TGCAGTGCTCGGGACAGAACGAACACCGGGGAGCTGTTTTTT.

The rearrangement uses TRBV20-1 and TRBJ2-7, with TRBD2 identical over 10 bases. Looked up from germline, CDR1 is DFQATT and CDR2 is SNEGSKA (reference sequence). J lost 2 bases, V lost 1 base, and 2 bases had no gene match. The CDR3 sequence is 14 residues long. CDR3 protein: CSARATSGTYEQYF. CDR3 nucleotides: TGCAGTGCTAGAGCTACTAGCGGGACCTACGAGCAGTACTTC.

In its sample, this clonotype was seen a few times. The chain has TRBV29-1 and TRBJ2-7; TRBD1 matches 7 bases. The CDR3 extends over 11 amino acids. Per germline, CDR1 SQVTM and CDR2 ANQGSEA. The J segment lost 5 bases and the V segment lost 5 bases, leaving 3 bases of the junction unmatched. The CDR3 coding sequence is TGCAGCGTTAGGGACAGCGACGAGCAGTACTTC. Translation gives CSVRDSDEQYF.

This clonotype has a count of ten or more. V gene TRBV5-4 combines with J gene TRBJ1-3; 8 positions agree with TRBD1. Trimming cost V 3 bases and J 2 bases; bases outside gene matches: 4. From germline, CDR1 is SGHNT and CDR2 YYREEE (reference sequence). There are 15 residues in the CDR3. The CDR3 is CASSSDRGTGNTIYF. The DNA of the CDR3 is TGTGCCAGCAGCTCCGACAGGGGAACTGGAAACACCATATATTTT.

The chain combines TRBV29-1 with TRBJ2-7; D may be TRBD1 or TRBD2 (5 bases each). The V end was cut by 8 bases, the J end by 3 bases, with 14 bases between. Germline V CDR1 and CDR2: SQVTM, ANQGSEA. CDR3 length: 12 residues. The CDR3 sequence is CSIGTGNYEQYF. The CDR3 region has the DNA TGCAGCATCGGGACGGGGAACTACGAGCAGTACTTC.

In this sample, this clonotype turned up a few times. The chain joins TRBV18 to TRBJ2-1; TRBD1 might be the D (5 bases). The CDR3 runs 17 residues. V shed 3 bases and J shed 0 bases, with 15 bases lying between them. Germline CDR1 and CDR2: KGHSH and LQKENI. CDR3 residues: CASSPALGDASYNEQFF. Here the CDR3 DNA reads TGTGCCAGCTCACCGGCGTTAGGGGATGCCTCCTACAATGAGCAGTTCTTC.

This clonotype appeared many times. The rearrangement links TRBV4-3 to TRBJ1-2, with D tentatively TRBD1 (5 bases). Germline V gene sequence: CDR1 LGHNA, CDR2 YSLEER. The CDR3 extends over 14 amino acids. Trimming removed 2 bases at V and 3 bases at J, with 10 bases between. The CDR3 sequence: CASSQPGTYYGYTF. For the CDR3, the DNA is TGCGCCAGCAGCCAACCCGGGACGTACTATGGCTACACCTTC.

This clonotype came up many times. CDR3 residues: CASRYTGELFF. The CDR3 DNA sequence: TGTGCCAGCAGGTATACCGGGGAGCTGTTTTTT. This chain connects TRBV6-1 to TRBJ2-2; D is ambiguous. The CDR3 length is 11 residues. Germline V gene lookup returns CDR1 MNHNS and CDR2 SASEGT. Deletions cut 6 bases from V and 5 bases from J, with 4 bases between.

The sample holds many counts of this clonotype. This chain joins TRBV5-1 and TRBJ2-7; D may be TRBD1 (5 bases). Germline CDR1 and CDR2: SGHRS and YFSETQ. V was clipped by 4 bases and J by 0 bases, with 11 bases between them. The CDR3 has 14 amino acids. The CDR3 reads CASSVTGSSYEQYF. In DNA form, the CDR3 reads TGCGCCAGCAGCGTTACAGGTAGCTCCTACGAGCAGTACTTC.